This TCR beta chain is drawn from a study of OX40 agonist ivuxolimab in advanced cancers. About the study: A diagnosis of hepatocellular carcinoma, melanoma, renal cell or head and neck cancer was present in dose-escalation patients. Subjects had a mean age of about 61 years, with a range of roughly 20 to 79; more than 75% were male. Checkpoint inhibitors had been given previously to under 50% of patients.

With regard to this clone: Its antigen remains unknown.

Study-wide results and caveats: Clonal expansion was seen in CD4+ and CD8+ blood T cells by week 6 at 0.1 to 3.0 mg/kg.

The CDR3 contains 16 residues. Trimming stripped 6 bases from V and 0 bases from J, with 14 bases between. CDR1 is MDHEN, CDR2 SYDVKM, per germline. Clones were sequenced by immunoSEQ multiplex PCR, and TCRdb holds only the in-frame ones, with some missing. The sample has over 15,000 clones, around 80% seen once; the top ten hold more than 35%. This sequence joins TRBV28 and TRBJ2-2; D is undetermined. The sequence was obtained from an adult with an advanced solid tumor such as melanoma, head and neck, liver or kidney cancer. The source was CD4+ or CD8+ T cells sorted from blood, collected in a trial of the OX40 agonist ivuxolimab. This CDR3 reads CASSSIAGANTGELFF. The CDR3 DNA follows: TGTGCCAGCAGCTCCATTGCCGGCGCGAACACCGGGGAGCTGTTTTTT.